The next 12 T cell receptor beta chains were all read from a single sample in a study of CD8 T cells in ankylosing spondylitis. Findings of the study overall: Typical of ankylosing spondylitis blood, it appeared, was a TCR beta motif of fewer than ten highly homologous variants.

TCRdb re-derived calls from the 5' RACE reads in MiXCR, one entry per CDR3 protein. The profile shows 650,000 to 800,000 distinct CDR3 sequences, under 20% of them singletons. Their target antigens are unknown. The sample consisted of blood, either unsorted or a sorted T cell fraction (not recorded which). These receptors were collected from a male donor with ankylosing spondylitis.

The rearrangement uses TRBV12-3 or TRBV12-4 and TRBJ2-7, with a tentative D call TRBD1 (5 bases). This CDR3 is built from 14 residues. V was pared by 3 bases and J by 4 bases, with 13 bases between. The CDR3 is CASSLTEESYEQYF. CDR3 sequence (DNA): TGTGCCAGCAGTTTGACAGAGGAGAGTTACGAGCAGTACTTC.

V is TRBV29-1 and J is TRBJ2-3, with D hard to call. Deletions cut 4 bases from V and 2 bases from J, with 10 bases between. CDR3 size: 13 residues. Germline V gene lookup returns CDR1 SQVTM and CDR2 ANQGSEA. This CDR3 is CSVVPQNTDTQYF. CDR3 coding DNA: TGCAGCGTTGTACCACAGAACACAGATACGCAGTATTTT.

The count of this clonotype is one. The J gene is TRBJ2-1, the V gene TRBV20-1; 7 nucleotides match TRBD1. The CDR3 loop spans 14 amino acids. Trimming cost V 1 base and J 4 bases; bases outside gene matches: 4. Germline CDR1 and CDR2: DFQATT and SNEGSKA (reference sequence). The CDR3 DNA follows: TGCAGTGCTAGAGGGGACAGACTTTACAATGAGCAGTTCTTC. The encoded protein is CSARGDRLYNEQFF.

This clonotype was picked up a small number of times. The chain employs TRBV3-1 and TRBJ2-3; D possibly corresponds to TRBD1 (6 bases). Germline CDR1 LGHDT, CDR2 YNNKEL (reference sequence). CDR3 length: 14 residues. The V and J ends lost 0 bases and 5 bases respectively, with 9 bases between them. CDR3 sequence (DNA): TGTGCCAGCAGCCAAGATGGGGGCGAAGATACGCAGTATTTT. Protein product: CASSQDGGEDTQYF.

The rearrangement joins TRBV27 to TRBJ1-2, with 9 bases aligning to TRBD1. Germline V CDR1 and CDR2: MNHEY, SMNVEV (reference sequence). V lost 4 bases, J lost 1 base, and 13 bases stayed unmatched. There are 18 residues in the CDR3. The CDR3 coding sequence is TGTGCCAGCAGTTCGGAACATAACAGGGGGCGCTTTAACTATGGCTACACCTTC. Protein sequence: CASSSEHNRGRFNYGYTF.

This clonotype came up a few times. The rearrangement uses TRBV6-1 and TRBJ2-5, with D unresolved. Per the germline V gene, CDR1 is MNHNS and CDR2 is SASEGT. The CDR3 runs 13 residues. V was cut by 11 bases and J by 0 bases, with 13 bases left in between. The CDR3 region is CAYGIPYQETQYF. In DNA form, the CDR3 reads TGTGCCTATGGTATCCCGTACCAAGAGACCCAGTACTTC.

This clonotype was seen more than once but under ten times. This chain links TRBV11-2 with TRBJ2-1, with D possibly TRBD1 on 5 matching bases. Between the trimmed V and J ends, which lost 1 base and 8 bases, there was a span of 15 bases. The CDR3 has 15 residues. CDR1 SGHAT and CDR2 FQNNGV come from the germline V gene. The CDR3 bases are TGTGCCAGCAGCTTAGGTCAGGGATGGAACGATGAGCAGTTCTTC. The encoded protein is CASSLGQGWNDEQFF.

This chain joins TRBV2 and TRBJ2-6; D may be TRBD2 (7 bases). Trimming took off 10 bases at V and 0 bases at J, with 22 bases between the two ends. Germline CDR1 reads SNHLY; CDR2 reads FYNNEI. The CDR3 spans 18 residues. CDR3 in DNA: TGTGCCACCAACCGGGGGGAGGGGGAATCCTCTGGGGCCAACGTCCTGACTTTC. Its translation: CATNRGEGESSGANVLTF.

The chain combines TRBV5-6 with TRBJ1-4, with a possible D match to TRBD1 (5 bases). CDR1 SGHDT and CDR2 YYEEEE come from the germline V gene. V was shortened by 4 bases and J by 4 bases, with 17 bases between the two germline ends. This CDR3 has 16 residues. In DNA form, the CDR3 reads TGTGCCAGCAGCGCTCAGGAAGGGGCAGGTAATGAAAAACTGTTTTTT. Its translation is CASSAQEGAGNEKLFF.

The CDR3, as DNA: TGTGCCAGCAGCCCCCCGGGACACGGAGATACGCAGTATTTT. Amino acids: CASSPPGHGDTQYF. The chain uses TRBV14 and TRBJ2-3, with D perhaps matching TRBD1 (6 bases). V lost 4 bases and J lost 5, with 13 bases in between. Germline loops: CDR1 SGHDN, CDR2 FVKESK. This CDR3 has 14 amino acids. Full variable domain (remainder filled in from reference TRBV14 and TRBJ2-3): EAGVTQFPSHSVIEKGQTVTLRCDPISGHDNLYWYRRVMGKEIKFLLHFVKESKQDESGMPNNRFLAERTGGTYSTLKVQPAELEDSGVYFCASSPPGHGDTQYFGPGTRLTVL.

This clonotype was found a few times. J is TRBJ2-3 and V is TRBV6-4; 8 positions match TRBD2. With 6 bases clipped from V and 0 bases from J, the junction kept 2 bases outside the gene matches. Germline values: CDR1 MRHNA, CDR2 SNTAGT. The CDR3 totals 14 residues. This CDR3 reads CASRTSASTDTQYF. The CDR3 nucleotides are TGTGCCAGCAGGACTAGCGCGAGCACAGATACGCAGTATTTT.

The CDR3 is CSVGGGGYSNQPQHF. For the CDR3, the DNA is TGCAGTGTCGGAGGAGGGGGTTATAGCAATCAGCCCCAGCATTTT. The genes are TRBV20-1 and TRBJ1-5, with D tentatively TRBD1 (6 bases). The V end lost 7 bases, the J end lost 0 bases, and 16 bases lay between the germline ends. This CDR3 is built from 15 residues. The germline V gene encodes CDR1 DFQATT and CDR2 SNEGSKA (reference sequence).